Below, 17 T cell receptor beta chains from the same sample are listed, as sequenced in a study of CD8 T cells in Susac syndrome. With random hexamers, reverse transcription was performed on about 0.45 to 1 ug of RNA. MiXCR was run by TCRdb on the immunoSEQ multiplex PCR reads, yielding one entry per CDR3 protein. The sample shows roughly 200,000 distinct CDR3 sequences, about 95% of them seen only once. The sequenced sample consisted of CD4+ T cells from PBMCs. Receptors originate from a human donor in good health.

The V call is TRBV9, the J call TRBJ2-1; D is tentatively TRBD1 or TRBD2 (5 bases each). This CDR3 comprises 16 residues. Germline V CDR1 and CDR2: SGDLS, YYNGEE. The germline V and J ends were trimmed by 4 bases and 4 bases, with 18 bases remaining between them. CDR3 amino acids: CASSRRGDRGYNEQFF. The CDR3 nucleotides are TGTGCCAGCAGCCGTAGGGGAGACAGAGGTTACAATGAGCAGTTCTTC.

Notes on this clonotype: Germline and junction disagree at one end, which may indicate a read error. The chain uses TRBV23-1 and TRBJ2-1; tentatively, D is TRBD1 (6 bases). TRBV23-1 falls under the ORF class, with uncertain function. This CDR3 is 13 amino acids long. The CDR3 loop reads CASSQSLLMTGRF. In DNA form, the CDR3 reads TGCGCCAGCAGTCAATCCCTACTAATGACAGGTCGCTTC.

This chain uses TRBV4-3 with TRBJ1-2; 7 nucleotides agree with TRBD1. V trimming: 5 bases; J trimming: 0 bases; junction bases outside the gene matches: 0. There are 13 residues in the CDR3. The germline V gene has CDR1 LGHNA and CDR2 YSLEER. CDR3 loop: CASSDRANYGYTF. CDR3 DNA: TGCGCCAGCAGCGACAGGGCTAACTATGGCTACACCTTC.

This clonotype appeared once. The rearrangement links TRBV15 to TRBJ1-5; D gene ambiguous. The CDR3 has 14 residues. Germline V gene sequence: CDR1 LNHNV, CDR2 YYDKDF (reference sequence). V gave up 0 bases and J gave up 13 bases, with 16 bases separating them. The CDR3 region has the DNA TGTGCCACCAGCAGAGATCCCCGCGGGGAGCGGCAGCATTTT. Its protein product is CATSRDPRGERQHF.

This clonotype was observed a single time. The CDR3 region is CASSPWGANTDTQYF. The CDR3 bases are TGTGCCAGCAGCCCCTGGGGGGCTAACACAGATACGCAGTATTTT. This sequence joins TRBV3-1 and TRBJ2-3; either TRBD1 or TRBD2 may supply D (6 bases each). This CDR3 comprises 15 residues. V was clipped by 4 bases and J by 2 bases, with 13 bases between them. Germline-derived CDR1 and CDR2 are LGHDT and YNNKEL (reference sequence).

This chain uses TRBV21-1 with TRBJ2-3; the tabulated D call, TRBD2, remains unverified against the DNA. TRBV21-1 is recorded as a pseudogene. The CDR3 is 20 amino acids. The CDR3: CASTTGTAGLAGGGADTQYF. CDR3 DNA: TGTGCCAGCACCACCGGGACAGCGGGACTAGCGGGAGGAGGGGCAGATACGCAGTATTTT.

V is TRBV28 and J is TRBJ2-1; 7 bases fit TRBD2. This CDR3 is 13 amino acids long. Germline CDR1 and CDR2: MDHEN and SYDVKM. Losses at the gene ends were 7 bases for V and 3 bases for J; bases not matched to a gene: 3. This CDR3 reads CASNWEGYNEQFF. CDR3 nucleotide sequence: TGTGCCAGCAATTGGGAGGGCTACAATGAGCAGTTCTTC.

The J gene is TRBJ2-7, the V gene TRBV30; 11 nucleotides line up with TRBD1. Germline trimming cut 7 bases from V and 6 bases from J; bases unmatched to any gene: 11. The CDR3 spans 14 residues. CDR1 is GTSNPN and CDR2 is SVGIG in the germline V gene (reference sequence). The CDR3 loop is CALQTGQGAREQYF. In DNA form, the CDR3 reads TGTGCCTTGCAAACCGGACAGGGGGCCCGCGAGCAGTACTTC.

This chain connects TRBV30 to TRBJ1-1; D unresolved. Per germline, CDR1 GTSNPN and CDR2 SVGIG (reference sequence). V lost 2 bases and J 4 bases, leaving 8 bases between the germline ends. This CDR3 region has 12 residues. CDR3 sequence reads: CAWSRPATEAFF. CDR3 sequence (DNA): TGTGCCTGGAGTAGGCCGGCCACTGAAGCTTTCTTT.

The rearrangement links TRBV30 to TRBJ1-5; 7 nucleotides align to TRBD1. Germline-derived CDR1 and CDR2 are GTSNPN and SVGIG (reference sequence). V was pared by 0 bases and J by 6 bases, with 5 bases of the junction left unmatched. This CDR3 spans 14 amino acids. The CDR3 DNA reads TGTGCCTGGAGTGTTCAAGGGGGCGGTCAGCCCCAGCATTTT. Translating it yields CAWSVQGGGQPQHF.

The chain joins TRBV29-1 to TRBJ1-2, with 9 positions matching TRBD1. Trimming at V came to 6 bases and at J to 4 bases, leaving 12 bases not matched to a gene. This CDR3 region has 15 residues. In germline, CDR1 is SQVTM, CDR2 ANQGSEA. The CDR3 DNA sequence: TGCAGCGTCCAAATCCCATGGGGACAGGGCTATGGCTACACCTTC. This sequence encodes CSVQIPWGQGYGYTF.

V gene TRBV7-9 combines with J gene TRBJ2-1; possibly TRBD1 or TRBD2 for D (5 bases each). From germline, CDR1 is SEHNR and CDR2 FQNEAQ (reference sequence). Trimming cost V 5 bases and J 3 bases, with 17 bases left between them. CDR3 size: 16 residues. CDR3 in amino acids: CASSPMPGRSYNEQFF. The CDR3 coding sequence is TGTGCCAGCAGCCCAATGCCGGGACGTAGCTACAATGAGCAGTTCTTC.

The CDR3 nucleotides read TGCGCCAGCAGCCGAAAGGACGGGAGGAACGGGGAGCTGTTTTTT. Amino acid sequence: CASSRKDGRNGELFF. This chain links TRBV4-3 with TRBJ2-2; TRBD2 aligns across 7 bases. The CDR3 runs to 15 residues. The V gene end was trimmed by 4 bases and the J gene end by 7 bases; junction bases not matched to a gene: 9. Germline loops: CDR1 LGHNA, CDR2 YSLEER.

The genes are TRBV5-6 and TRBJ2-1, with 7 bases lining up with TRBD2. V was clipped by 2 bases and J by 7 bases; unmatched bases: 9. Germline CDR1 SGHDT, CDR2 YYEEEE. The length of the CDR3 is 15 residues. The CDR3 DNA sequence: TGTGCCAGCAGCTTAAGCGGGATGGCAATTAATGAGCAGTTCTTC. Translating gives CASSLSGMAINEQFF. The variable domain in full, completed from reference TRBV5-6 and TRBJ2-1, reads DAGVTQSPTHLIKTRGQQVTLRCSPKSGHDTVSWYQQALGQGPQFIFQYYEEEERQRGNFPDRFSGHQFPNYSSELNVNALLLGDSALYLCASSLSGMAINEQFFGPGTRLTVL.

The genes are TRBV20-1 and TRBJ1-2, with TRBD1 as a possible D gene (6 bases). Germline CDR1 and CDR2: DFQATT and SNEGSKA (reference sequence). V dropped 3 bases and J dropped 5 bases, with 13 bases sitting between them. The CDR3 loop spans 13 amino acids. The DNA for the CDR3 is TGCAGTGCTAGCCAACAGGGATTGTATGGCTACACCTTC. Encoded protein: CSASQQGLYGYTF.

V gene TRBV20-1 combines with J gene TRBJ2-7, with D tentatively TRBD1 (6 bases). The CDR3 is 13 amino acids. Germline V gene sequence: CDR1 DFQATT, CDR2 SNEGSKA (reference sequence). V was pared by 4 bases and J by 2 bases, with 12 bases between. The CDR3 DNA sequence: TGCAGTGCTATAGACAGGTTCCCCTACGAGCAGTACTTC. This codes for CSAIDRFPYEQYF.

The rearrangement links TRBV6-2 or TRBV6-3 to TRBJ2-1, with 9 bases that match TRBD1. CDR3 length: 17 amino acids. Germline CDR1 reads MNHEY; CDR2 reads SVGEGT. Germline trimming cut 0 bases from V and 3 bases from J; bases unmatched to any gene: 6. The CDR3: CASSYSGWDRDYNEQFF. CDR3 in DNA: TGTGCCAGCAGTTACTCTGGTTGGGACAGGGACTACAATGAGCAGTTCTTC.